A single sample is the source of the 24 T cell receptor beta chains below, sequenced in a study of blood T cell repertoires in COVID-19. Generated by immunoSEQ multiplex PCR, the TCRdb table keeps only in-frame clones and is missing some. The table includes approximately 59,000 clones, roughly 90% detected once. The sequenced sample was peripheral blood. The receptors stem from a human donor in a cohort sampled during active COVID-19.

The chain links TRBV12-3 or TRBV12-4 to TRBJ2-4, with TRBD2 identical over 8 bases. The CDR3 consists of 13 residues. The V and J ends lost 6 bases and 8 bases, in that order; junction bases with no gene match: 6. CDR3 nucleotides: TGTGCCAGCAGGGTAGCGGGGACGGACATTCAGTACTTC. Protein: CASRVAGTDIQYF.

The chain uses TRBV6-5 and TRBJ1-2; 7 bases fit TRBD1. The junction had 5 bases not matched to a gene; V was cut back by 3 bases and J by 7 bases. This CDR3 contains 13 residues. Per germline, CDR1 MNHEY and CDR2 SVGAGI. The CDR3 loop reads CASSYSNRGGYTF. The CDR3 region has the DNA TGTGCCAGCAGTTATTCAAACAGGGGTGGCTACACCTTC.

This rearrangement joins TRBV5-1 to TRBJ2-7, with TRBD1 matching 7 bases. The germline CDR1 and CDR2 sequences are SGHRS and YFSETQ. The CDR3 runs to 16 residues. V lost 3 bases, J lost 6 bases, and 15 bases stayed unmatched. In DNA form, the CDR3 reads TGCGCCAGCAGCTCAACCGGGACAGCGGCGAGTGGCGAGCAGTACTTC. This encodes CASSSTGTAASGEQYF. Supplemented by reference TRBV5-1 and TRBJ2-7, the full variable domain reads KAGVTQTPRYLIKTRGQQVTLSCSPISGHRSVSWYQQTPGQGLQFLFEYFSETQRNKGNFPGRFSGRQFSNSRSEMNVSTLELGDSALYLCASSSTGTAASGEQYFGPGTRLTVT.

Written as DNA, the CDR3 is TGTGCCAGCAGCCAAGACCCACTAGCGGGGCTACTCGAGCAGTACTTC. It codes for CASSQDPLAGLLEQYF. The chain links TRBV3-1 (or the pseudogene TRBV3-2) to TRBJ2-7; 10 nucleotides line up with TRBD2. This CDR3 spans 16 amino acids. J lost 6 bases, V lost 0 bases, and 8 bases had no gene match. Germline V gene lookup returns CDR1 LGHDT and CDR2 YNNKEL (reference sequence).

The V and J genes are TRBV7-9 and TRBJ1-5; D gene unclear. Germline values: CDR1 SEHNR, CDR2 FQNEAQ (reference sequence). CDR3 length equals 14 residues. Trimming cost V 5 bases and J 2 bases, with 10 bases left between them. This CDR3 reads CASSQGGGNQPQHF. The CDR3 DNA follows: TGTGCCAGCAGCCAAGGAGGAGGCAATCAGCCCCAGCATTTT.

The chain carries TRBV6-6 and TRBJ1-5, with 7 bases matching TRBD1. The CDR3 is made up of 16 amino acids. Losses at the gene ends were 5 bases for V and 10 bases for J; bases not matched to a gene: 17. Looked up from germline, CDR1 is MNHNY and CDR2 is SVGAGI (reference sequence). The DNA of the CDR3 is TGTGCCAGCAGTCCCATGACAGGGATGGTTCTTTCCCCCCAGCATTTT. The encoded protein is CASSPMTGMVLSPQHF.

The chain joins TRBV2 to TRBJ1-5; 7 bases fit TRBD1. CDR3 length equals 15 residues. The germline CDR1 and CDR2 sequences are SNHLY and FYNNEI. The V and J ends lost 8 bases and 4 bases, in that order; junction bases with no gene match: 11. CDR3 DNA: TGTGCCAGCGGGAGACAGGGCTCCCTTAATCAGCCCCAGCATTTT. This codes for CASGRQGSLNQPQHF.

The J gene is TRBJ1-5, the V gene TRBV9; a weak D match, TRBD1 (6 bases). The CDR3 runs 14 residues. The V and J ends lost 0 bases and 4 bases respectively, with 8 bases between them. The germline V gene has CDR1 SGDLS and CDR2 YYNGEE. CDR3 sequence reads: CASSVGQANQPQHF. CDR3 sequence (DNA): TGTGCCAGCAGCGTAGGACAGGCGAATCAGCCCCAGCATTTT.

The chain joins TRBV9 to TRBJ1-4, with 12 positions matching TRBD1. The CDR3 is made up of 17 amino acids. The V and J ends lost 3 bases and 7 bases, in that order; junction bases with no gene match: 10. Germline values: CDR1 SGDLS, CDR2 YYNGEE. The CDR3 sequence: CASSAGTGGSRSEKLFF. In nucleotides, the CDR3 is TGTGCCAGCAGCGCCGGGACAGGGGGCAGTCGGAGTGAAAAACTGTTTTTT.

The gene calls are TRBV4-3 and TRBJ2-1; the match to TRBD2 covers 8 bases. This CDR3 comprises 16 residues. Germline V CDR1 and CDR2: LGHNA, YSLEER. The trim removed 0 bases at V and 5 bases at J, leaving 6 bases unmatched. Written as DNA, the CDR3 is TGCGCCAGCAGCCAAGATACCGCGGGGGGCCACAATGAGCAGTTCTTC. Its protein product is CASSQDTAGGHNEQFF.

The gene calls are TRBV5-4 and TRBJ2-7, with a possible D match to TRBD2 (7 bases). Germline V CDR1 and CDR2: SGHNT, YYREEE (reference sequence). Trimming left V 1 base short and J 2 bases short, with 16 bases between. The CDR3 is 16 amino acids. The CDR3 bases are TGTGCCAGCAGCTTGCGGGGGGCAGGCTCCCCCTACGAGCAGTACTTC. Encoded protein: CASSLRGAGSPYEQYF. Looking up the rest from reference TRBV5-4 and TRBJ2-7 gives the full variable domain: ETGVTQSPTHLIKTRGQQVTLRCSSQSGHNTVSWYQQALGQGPQFIFQYYREEENGRGNFPPRFSGLQFPNYSSELNVNALELDDSALYLCASSLRGAGSPYEQYFGPGTRLTVT.

The rearrangement links TRBV28 to TRBJ2-7; D is uncertain. Looked up from germline, CDR1 is MDHEN and CDR2 is SYDVKM. V lost 3 bases, J lost 1 base, and 10 bases lay in between. The CDR3 sequence is 14 residues long. Here the CDR3 DNA reads TGTGCCAGCAGTTTTCTGTACGGTTCCTACGAGCAGTACTTC. Translation gives CASSFLYGSYEQYF.

The chain is built from TRBV3-1 (or the pseudogene TRBV3-2) and TRBJ2-7; 7 nucleotides align to TRBD2. Looked up from germline, CDR1 is LGHDT and CDR2 is YNNKEL (reference sequence). This CDR3 is built from 17 residues. The V and J ends lost 4 bases and 4 bases, in that order; junction bases with no gene match: 16. The CDR3 loop reads CASSLSDRGGGVYEQYF. The CDR3 DNA is TGTGCCAGCAGCCTTAGTGATCGTGGCGGGGGTGTGTACGAGCAGTACTTC.

The V and J genes are TRBV5-1 and TRBJ1-1, with D possibly TRBD1 on 6 matching bases. The CDR3 has 16 amino acids. V was cut by 4 bases and J by 5 bases, with 21 bases left in between. Germline CDR1 SGHRS, CDR2 YFSETQ. The CDR3 DNA is TGCGCCAGCAGCCCCAGGTACAACAGGGAAGGGACTGAAGCTTTCTTT. As protein: CASSPRYNREGTEAFF.

The chain employs TRBV4-1 and TRBJ2-7, with 7 positions matching TRBD1. This CDR3 contains 16 residues. After removal of 2 bases from V and 4 bases from J, the junction contained 11 bases not matched to a gene. CDR1 and CDR2 from the germline V gene are MGHRA and YSYEKL. CDR3 bases: TGCGCCAGCAGCCAACAAGATAACAGGGGAACATACGAGCAGTACTTC. Translation: CASSQQDNRGTYEQYF.

The chain carries TRBV2 and TRBJ1-2; TRBD1 might be the D (6 bases). V was shortened by 6 bases and J by 4 bases, with 15 bases between the two germline ends. The CDR3 sequence is 14 residues long. The germline gives CDR1 SNHLY, CDR2 FYNNEI. CDR3 nucleotides: TGTGCCAGCAGAACAGACAGGTTGCTCTATGGCTACACCTTC. Its protein product is CASRTDRLLYGYTF. Full variable domain (rest looked up from reference TRBV2 and TRBJ1-2): EPEVTQTPSHQVTQMGQEVILRCVPISNHLYFYWYRQILGQKVEFLVSFYNNEISEKSEIFDDQFSVERPDGSNFTLKIRSTKLEDSAMYFCASRTDRLLYGYTFGSGTRLTVV.

Worth noting for this clone: An end of the junction differs from the germline gene, which may be a read error. The chain joins TRBV12-5 to TRBJ2-7; D gene ambiguous. This CDR3 has 11 residues. CDR1 and CDR2 from the germline V gene are LGHNT and FRNRAP. CDR3 in DNA: TGTGCTAGTGGTTTGGACAAAAGTGAGGACTTC. Encoded protein: CASGLDKSEDF. The full variable domain, rest sourced from reference TRBV12-5 and TRBJ2-7, is DARVTQTPRHKVTEMGQEVTMRCQPILGHNTVFWYRQTMMQGLELLAYFRNRAPLDDSGMPKDRFSAEMPDATLATLKIQPSEPRDSAVYFCASGLDKSEDFGPGTRLTVT.

The rearrangement uses TRBV27 and TRBJ1-6, with D unresolved. The CDR3 loop spans 15 amino acids. Trimming shortened V by 9 bases and J by 5 bases, and 17 bases separated the two germline ends. Per the germline V gene, CDR1 is MNHEY and CDR2 is SMNVEV (reference sequence). CDR3 in DNA: TGTGCCAGTAAACTTCAGGAAACCAATAATTCACCCCTCCACTTT. Amino acid sequence: CASKLQETNNSPLHF.

V and J are TRBV10-3 and TRBJ2-3; 9 bases agree with TRBD1. V shed 2 bases and J 4 bases; nucleotides not matched to a gene: 7. There are 16 residues in the CDR3. From germline, CDR1 is ENHRY and CDR2 SYGVKD. CDR3: CAISEGRGQGPDTQYF. Here the CDR3 DNA reads TGTGCCATCAGTGAGGGGCGGGGACAGGGACCAGATACGCAGTATTTT.

V usage is TRBV6-5 and J usage is TRBJ1-1; 8 positions agree with TRBD1. The CDR3 contains 15 residues. CDR1 is MNHEY and CDR2 is SVGAGI in the germline V gene. After removal of 2 bases from V and 5 bases from J, the junction contained 7 bases not matched to a gene. This chain's CDR3 is CASSYRGTGRTEAFF. As DNA, the CDR3 is TGTGCCAGCAGTTACCGGGGGACAGGCCGTACTGAAGCTTTCTTT.

The genes are TRBV19 and TRBJ1-5, with TRBD1 matching 8 bases. The CDR3 is 16 amino acids. The trim removed 3 bases at V and 7 bases at J, leaving 11 bases unmatched. Germline V gene sequence: CDR1 LNHDA, CDR2 SQIVND (reference sequence). The CDR3 DNA follows: TGTGCCAGTAGTATTCTGACAGGGGCCGTCATGCAGCCCCAGCATTTT. Translated: CASSILTGAVMQPQHF. Full variable domain (missing parts from reference TRBV19 and TRBJ1-5): DGGITQSPKYLFRKEGQNVTLSCEQNLNHDAMYWYRQDPGQGLRLIYYSQIVNDFQKGDIAEGYSVSREKKESFPLTVTSAQKNPTAFYLCASSILTGAVMQPQHFGDGTRLSIL.

This chain connects TRBV3-1 (or the pseudogene TRBV3-2) to TRBJ2-1, with TRBD2 matching 10 bases. The germline gives CDR1 LGHDT, CDR2 YNNKEL (reference sequence). V shed 4 bases, J shed 12 bases, and the junction held 12 bases outside the gene matches. This CDR3 has 15 amino acids. The CDR3 here is CASSLRLAGPSGQFF. The CDR3 region has the DNA TGTGCCAGCAGCCTAAGACTAGCGGGTCCTTCGGGGCAGTTCTTC.

The chain is built from TRBV7-2 and TRBJ1-2, with 9 positions matching TRBD1. This CDR3 comprises 16 residues. Germline CDR1 SGHTA, CDR2 FQGNSA. J gave up 1 base and V 5 bases, and 8 bases lay outside the gene matches. CDR3 protein: CASSVPPGQGNYGYTF. The CDR3 DNA follows: TGTGCCAGCAGCGTCCCTCCGGGACAGGGTAACTATGGCTACACCTTC.

The chain has TRBV7-2 and TRBJ1-2; 10 nucleotides align to TRBD1. The CDR3 is 14 amino acids. Germline V CDR1 and CDR2: SGHTA, FQGNSA. Trimming cost V 6 bases and J 2 bases; bases outside gene matches: 3. The CDR3: CASRTGQGNYGYTF. CDR3 coding DNA: TGTGCCAGCAGGACGGGACAGGGGAACTATGGCTACACCTTC.